This T cell receptor beta chain was retrieved from a study of shared clonotypes between healthy human individuals. The protocol was immunoSEQ multiplex PCR, while the TCRdb copy is restricted to in-frame clones and leaves out a portion. The sample includes 2 million to 2.5 million clones, about 90% seen only once; the top ten take about 0.41%. CDR3 length: 14 residues. Germline V gene data show CDR1 as MGHRA and CDR2 as YSYEKL. Trimming pared 4 bases from V and 6 bases from J, leaving 12 bases between. This sequence originates from a young man in good health. Some clones in this sample may be carry-over from other donors' samples. Sequenced: naive CD4+ T cells from PBMCs. Sample subset: CD45RA+ positively selected. The J gene is TRBJ1-4, the V gene TRBV4-1; maybe TRBD1 (6 bases). Written as DNA, the CDR3 is TGCGCCAGCAGCCCAACAGGGCCCGATGAAAAACTGTTTTTT. Translating gives CASSPTGPDEKLFF.